These 19 T cell receptor beta chains share one sample of origin, sequenced in a study of T cell responses to AZD1222 COVID-19 vaccine. Data came from immunoSEQ multiplex PCR; TCRdb stores just in-frame clones and leaves some out. The table has 150,000 or so clones, roughly nine tenths seen once. This specimen was peripheral blood, taken 28 days after the second AZD1222 dose. Source of these receptors: an adult who received the AZD1222 COVID-19 vaccine.

The chain carries TRBV29-1 and TRBJ2-2; possibly TRBD1 for D (6 bases). From germline, CDR1 is SQVTM and CDR2 ANQGSEA. V dropped 4 bases and J dropped 1 base, with 10 bases sitting between them. The CDR3 is 14 amino acids. This chain's CDR3 is CSVGGRLNTGELFF. The DNA for the CDR3 is TGCAGCGTTGGGGGGCGATTGAACACCGGGGAGCTGTTTTTT.

The genes are TRBV19 and TRBJ2-4; 8 bases are a match to TRBD2. This CDR3 has 14 amino acids. Germline V gives CDR1 LNHDA, CDR2 SQIVND (reference sequence). The junction had 8 bases not matched to a gene; V was cut back by 4 bases and J by 9 bases. The CDR3 nucleotides are TGTGCCAGTAGTAGGCAGCGGGAGACTAGCATTCAGTACTTC. Translated: CASSRQRETSIQYF.

J is TRBJ2-6 and V is TRBV19, with D unresolved. V lost 7 bases to trimming and J lost 1 base, with 17 bases between them. The CDR3 has 17 residues. Germline V CDR1 and CDR2: LNHDA, SQIVND (reference sequence). CDR3 in amino acids: CASTTMGIGSGANVLTF. The CDR3 DNA reads TGTGCCAGTACCACAATGGGTATTGGGTCTGGGGCCAACGTCCTGACTTTC.

This clone was found a few times. This chain joins TRBV11-3 and TRBJ2-7; TRBD1 matches at 8 bases. The CDR3 is made up of 14 amino acids. The V segment lost 5 bases and the J segment 4 bases; nucleotides outside the gene matches: 7. CDR1 is SGHNT and CDR2 is YENEEA in the germline V gene. CDR3 sequence reads: CASSRAQGGYEQYF. The CDR3 bases are TGTGCCAGCAGCCGAGCACAGGGGGGATACGAGCAGTACTTC. Full variable domain (remainder filled in from reference TRBV11-3 and TRBJ2-7): EAGVVQSPRYKIIEKKQPVAFWCNPISGHNTLYWYLQNLGQGPELLIRYENEEAVDDSQLPKDRFSAERLKGVDSTLKIQPAELGDSAVYLCASSRAQGGYEQYFGPGTRLTVT.

The gene calls are TRBV19 and TRBJ2-1; 9 bases align to TRBD1. CDR1 LNHDA and CDR2 SQIVND come from the germline V gene (reference sequence). The V gene end was trimmed by 3 bases and the J gene end by 1 base; junction bases not matched to a gene: 4. The CDR3 is 16 residues long. The CDR3 nucleotides read TGTGCCAGTAGTATGGGGACAGGGTGGTCCTACAATGAGCAGTTCTTC. Translating gives CASSMGTGWSYNEQFF.

The CDR3 here is CASSLYGLSGANVLTF. The CDR3 DNA follows: TGTGCCAGCAGTTTATATGGTCTCTCTGGGGCCAACGTCCTGACTTTC. This chain joins TRBV27 and TRBJ2-6; the D is unclear. V was clipped by 1 base and J by 0 bases, with 7 bases between them. This CDR3 is built from 16 residues. CDR1 is MNHEY and CDR2 is SMNVEV in the germline V gene (reference sequence).

The chain links TRBV9 to TRBJ2-3; 8 positions agree with TRBD1. CDR3 size: 15 residues. Germline CDR1 is SGDLS and CDR2 is YYNGEE. The V and J ends lost 3 bases and 5 bases, in that order; junction bases with no gene match: 8. CDR3 in amino acids: CASSAPRGPGDTQYF. In nucleotides, the CDR3 is TGTGCCAGCAGCGCCCCCAGGGGGCCTGGAGATACGCAGTATTTT.

A remark on this clone: The same CDR3 can be traced to other DNA sequences in this sample. J is TRBJ1-5 and V is TRBV25-1, with D possibly TRBD1 on 5 matching bases. The V gene's germline CDR1 is MGHDK and CDR2 SYGVNS. The CDR3 consists of 13 residues. V shed 5 bases and J shed 0 bases, with 5 bases lying between them. This CDR3 reads CASSRGSNQPQHF. The CDR3 DNA follows: TGTGCCAGCAGTAGGGGTAGCAATCAGCCCCAGCATTTT.

The chain employs TRBV28 and TRBJ2-3, with 9 positions matching TRBD1. The CDR3 has 16 residues. Germline values: CDR1 MDHEN, CDR2 SYDVKM. V lost 3 bases to trimming and J lost 6 bases; unmatched junction nucleotides: 10. The CDR3 DNA follows: TGTGCCAGCAGTTTGCCTGGGACAGGGAAATTGGATACGCAGTATTTT. Translating gives CASSLPGTGKLDTQYF.

The genes are TRBV14 and TRBJ1-2; 7 positions match TRBD1. V lost 0 bases, J lost 4 bases, and 5 bases stayed unmatched. Germline V lookup: CDR1 SGHDN, CDR2 FVKESK. The length of the CDR3 is 15 residues. The CDR3 DNA sequence: TGTGCCAGCAGCCAAGAGAGGGGGCGAAGCTATGGCTACACCTTC. Its protein is CASSQERGRSYGYTF.

V and J are TRBV10-3 and TRBJ1-2; TRBD1 agrees at 9 bases. The CDR3 length is 14 residues. In germline, CDR1 is ENHRY, CDR2 SYGVKD. In DNA form, the CDR3 reads TGTGCAACTAATCCCGGGGACAGGGCCTATGGCTACACCTTC. Its translation: CATNPGDRAYGYTF.

This chain uses TRBV7-9 with TRBJ2-3; no clear D. Trimming stripped 1 base from V and 1 base from J, with 3 bases between. CDR1 and CDR2 (germline): SEHNR, FQNEAQ (reference sequence). The CDR3 sequence is 13 residues long. In nucleotides, the CDR3 is TGTGCCAGCAGCTTAGTAGGCACAGATACGCAGTATTTT. Protein product: CASSLVGTDTQYF.

The J gene is TRBJ1-6, the V gene TRBV6-4, with 7 bases that match TRBD1. The CDR3 spans 14 residues. V shed 5 bases and J 9 bases; nucleotides not matched to a gene: 7. CDR1 and CDR2 from the germline V gene are MRHNA and SNTAGT. The CDR3 DNA sequence: TGTGCCAGCAGTCCCTTCCGGGACAGTTCACCCCTCCACTTT. Its protein product is CASSPFRDSSPLHF.

The chain is built from TRBV27 and TRBJ1-2; TRBD1 is a possible D gene (5 bases). CDR3 length: 13 amino acids. V was shortened by 5 bases and J by 8 bases, with 15 bases between the two germline ends. Germline lookup yields CDR1 MNHEY and CDR2 SMNVEV (reference sequence). The CDR3 coding sequence is TGTGCCAGCAGTCGCAGGGTCTGGGAGGGCTACACCTTC. It yields the protein CASSRRVWEGYTF.

The gene calls are TRBV5-4 and TRBJ1-1; a weak D match, TRBD1 (6 bases). The CDR3 covers 13 residues. Germline lookup yields CDR1 SGHNT and CDR2 YYREEE (reference sequence). The ends were cut back, 5 bases at V and 3 bases at J, with 11 bases in the middle. The CDR3 region is CASSKGGDTEAFF. In nucleotides, the CDR3 is TGTGCCAGCAGTAAGGGGGGCGACACTGAAGCTTTCTTT.

This rearrangement joins TRBV5-4 to TRBJ2-7; the D gene is possibly TRBD1 (5 bases). The CDR3 runs to 14 residues. Germline V gene sequence: CDR1 SGHNT, CDR2 YYREEE (reference sequence). V dropped 0 bases and J dropped 2 bases, with 9 bases sitting between them. This CDR3 reads CASSLGDRPYEQYF. The CDR3 DNA follows: TGTGCCAGCAGCTTGGGAGACAGACCCTACGAGCAGTACTTC. Full variable domain (rest looked up from reference TRBV5-4 and TRBJ2-7): ETGVTQSPTHLIKTRGQQVTLRCSSQSGHNTVSWYQQALGQGPQFIFQYYREEENGRGNFPPRFSGLQFPNYSSELNVNALELDDSALYLCASSLGDRPYEQYFGPGTRLTVT.

The V gene is TRBV19, the J gene TRBJ1-6; the match to TRBD1 covers 7 bases. Germline CDR1 is LNHDA and CDR2 is SQIVND (reference sequence). The CDR3 runs to 14 residues. V gave up 5 bases and J gave up 6 bases; unmatched junction bases: 4. This CDR3 is CASSHRDSNSPLHF. The CDR3 DNA reads as TGTGCCAGTAGTCACCGGGACAGTAATTCACCCCTCCACTTT.

The chain joins TRBV19 to TRBJ1-5; D gene unclear. The germline CDR1 and CDR2 sequences are LNHDA and SQIVND (reference sequence). The CDR3 has 16 amino acids. V was cut by 4 bases and J by 5 bases, with 18 bases left in between. The CDR3 protein is CASSRVRGAGDQPQHF. CDR3 DNA sequence: TGTGCCAGTAGTAGGGTTCGGGGAGCTGGGGATCAGCCCCAGCATTTT.

This chain uses TRBV20-1 with TRBJ1-4; a weak D match, TRBD1 (5 bases). Germline-derived CDR1 and CDR2 are DFQATT and SNEGSKA (reference sequence). This CDR3 spans 14 amino acids. Trimming stripped 3 bases from V and 7 bases from J, with 15 bases between. The CDR3 region is CSASPGTGGEKLFF. CDR3 bases: TGCAGTGCTAGTCCCGGGACCGGAGGTGAAAAACTGTTTTTT.